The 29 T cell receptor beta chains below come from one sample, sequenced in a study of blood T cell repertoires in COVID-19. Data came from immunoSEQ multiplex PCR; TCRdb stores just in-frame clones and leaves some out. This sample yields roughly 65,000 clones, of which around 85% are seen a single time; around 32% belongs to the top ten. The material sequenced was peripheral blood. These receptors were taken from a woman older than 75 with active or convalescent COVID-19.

The CDR3 loop is CASSVDSYSYEQYF. The CDR3 nucleotides read TGTGCCAGCAGCGTTGACAGCTACTCCTACGAGCAGTACTTC. The chain combines TRBV5-4 with TRBJ2-7, with D perhaps matching TRBD1 (5 bases). V was pared by 4 bases and J by 0 bases, with 11 bases between. This CDR3 spans 14 amino acids. Germline V gene data show CDR1 as SGHNT and CDR2 as YYREEE (reference sequence).

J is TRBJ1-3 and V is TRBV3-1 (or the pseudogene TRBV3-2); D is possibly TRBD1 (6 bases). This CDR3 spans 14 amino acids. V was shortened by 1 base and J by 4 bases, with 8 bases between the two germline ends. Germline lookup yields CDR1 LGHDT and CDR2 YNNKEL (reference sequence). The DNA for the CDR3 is TGTGCCAGCAGCCAAGCTGACAGGGGAAACACCATATATTTT. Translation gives CASSQADRGNTIYF.

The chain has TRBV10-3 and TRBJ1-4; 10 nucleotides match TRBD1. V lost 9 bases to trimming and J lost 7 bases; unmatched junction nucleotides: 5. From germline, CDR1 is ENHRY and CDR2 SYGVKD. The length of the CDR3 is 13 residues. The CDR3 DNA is TGTGCCATACGACAGGGGGCCAGTGAAAAACTGTTTTTT. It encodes CAIRQGASEKLFF.

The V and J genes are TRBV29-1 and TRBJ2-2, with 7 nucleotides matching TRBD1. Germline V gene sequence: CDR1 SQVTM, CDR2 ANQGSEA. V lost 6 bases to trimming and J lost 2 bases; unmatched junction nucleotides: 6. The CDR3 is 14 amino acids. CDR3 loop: CSVGSGGNTGELFF. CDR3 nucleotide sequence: TGCAGCGTAGGTTCAGGGGGTAACACCGGGGAGCTGTTTTTT.

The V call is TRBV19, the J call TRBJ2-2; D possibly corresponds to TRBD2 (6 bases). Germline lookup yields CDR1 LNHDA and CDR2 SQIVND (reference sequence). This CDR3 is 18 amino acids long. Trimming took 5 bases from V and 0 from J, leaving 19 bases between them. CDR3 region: CASSPTFRTTANTGELFF. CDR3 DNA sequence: TGTGCCAGTAGTCCAACATTTAGGACTACCGCGAACACCGGGGAGCTGTTTTTT.

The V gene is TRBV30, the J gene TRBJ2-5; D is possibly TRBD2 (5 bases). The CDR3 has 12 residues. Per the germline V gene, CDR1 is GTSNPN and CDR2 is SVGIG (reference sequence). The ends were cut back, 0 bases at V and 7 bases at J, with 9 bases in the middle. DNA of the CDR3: TGTGCCTGGAGTGTGATCCGGGGGACCCAGTACTTC. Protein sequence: CAWSVIRGTQYF.

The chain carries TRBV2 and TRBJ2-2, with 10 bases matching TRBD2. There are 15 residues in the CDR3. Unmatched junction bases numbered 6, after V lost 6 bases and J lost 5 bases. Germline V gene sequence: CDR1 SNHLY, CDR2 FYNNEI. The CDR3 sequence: CASRPLAGETGELFF. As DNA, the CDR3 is TGTGCCAGCAGGCCCCTAGCGGGGGAGACCGGGGAGCTGTTTTTT.

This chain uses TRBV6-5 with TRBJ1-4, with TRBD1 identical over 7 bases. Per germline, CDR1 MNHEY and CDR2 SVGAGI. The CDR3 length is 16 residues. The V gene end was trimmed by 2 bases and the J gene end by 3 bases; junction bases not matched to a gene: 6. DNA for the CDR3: TGTGCCAGCAGTTACGCCCGGGACAGCCCTAATGAAAAACTGTTTTTT. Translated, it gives CASSYARDSPNEKLFF.

The CDR3 protein is CASSSTSGGAFQYF. The DNA for the CDR3 is TGTGCCAGCAGCTCAACTAGCGGGGGGGCCTTTCAGTACTTC. The V and J genes are TRBV7-2 and TRBJ2-4; TRBD2 matches 13 bases. The CDR3 is 14 amino acids. The junction had 5 bases not matched to a gene; V was cut back by 4 bases and J by 11 bases. Germline assignment: CDR1 SGHTA and CDR2 FQGNSA.

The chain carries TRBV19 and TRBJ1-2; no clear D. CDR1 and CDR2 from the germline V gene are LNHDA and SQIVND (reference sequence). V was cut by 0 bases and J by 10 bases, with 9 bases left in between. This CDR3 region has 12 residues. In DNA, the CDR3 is TGTGCCAGTAGTATAGAGGAGTCTTTCTACACCTTC. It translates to CASSIEESFYTF.

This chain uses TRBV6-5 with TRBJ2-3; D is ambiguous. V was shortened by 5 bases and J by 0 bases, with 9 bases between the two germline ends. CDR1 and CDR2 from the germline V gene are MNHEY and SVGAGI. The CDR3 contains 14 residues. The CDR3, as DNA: TGTGCCAGCAGTAAACACAGAAGCACAGATACGCAGTATTTT. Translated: CASSKHRSTDTQYF.

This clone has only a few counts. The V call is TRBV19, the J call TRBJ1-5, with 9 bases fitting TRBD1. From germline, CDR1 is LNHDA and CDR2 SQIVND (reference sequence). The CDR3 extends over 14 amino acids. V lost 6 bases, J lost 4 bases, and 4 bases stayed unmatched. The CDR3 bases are TGTGCCAGTAGCGACGACAGGGGGAATCAGCCCCAGCATTTT. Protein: CASSDDRGNQPQHF.

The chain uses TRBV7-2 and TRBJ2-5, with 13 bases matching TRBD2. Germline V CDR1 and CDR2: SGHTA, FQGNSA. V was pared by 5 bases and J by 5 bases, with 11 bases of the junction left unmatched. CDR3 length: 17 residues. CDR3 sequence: CASSPPRLAGGLETQYF. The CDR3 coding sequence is TGTGCCAGCAGCCCACCCCGACTAGCGGGGGGCCTGGAGACCCAGTACTTC.

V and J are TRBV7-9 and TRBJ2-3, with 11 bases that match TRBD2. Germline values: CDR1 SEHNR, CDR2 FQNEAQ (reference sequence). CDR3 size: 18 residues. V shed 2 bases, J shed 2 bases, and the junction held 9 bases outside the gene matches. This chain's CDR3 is CASSLRLGLAAHTDTQYF. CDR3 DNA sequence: TGTGCCAGCAGCTTAAGGTTGGGACTAGCGGCCCACACAGATACGCAGTATTTT.

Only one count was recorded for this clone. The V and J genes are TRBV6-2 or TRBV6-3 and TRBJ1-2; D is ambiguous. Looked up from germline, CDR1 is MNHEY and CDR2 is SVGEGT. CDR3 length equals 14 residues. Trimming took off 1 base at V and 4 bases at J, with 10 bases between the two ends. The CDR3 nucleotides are TGTGCCAGCAGTTACTTTTCCCTAGGCTATGGCTACACCTTC. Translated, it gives CASSYFSLGYGYTF.

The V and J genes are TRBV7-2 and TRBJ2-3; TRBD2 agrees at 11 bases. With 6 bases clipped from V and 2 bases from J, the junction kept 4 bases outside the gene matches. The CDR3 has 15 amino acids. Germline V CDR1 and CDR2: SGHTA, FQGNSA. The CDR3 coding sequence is TGTGCCAGCAGACCTAGCGGGGGGTCCACAGATACGCAGTATTTT. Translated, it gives CASRPSGGSTDTQYF.

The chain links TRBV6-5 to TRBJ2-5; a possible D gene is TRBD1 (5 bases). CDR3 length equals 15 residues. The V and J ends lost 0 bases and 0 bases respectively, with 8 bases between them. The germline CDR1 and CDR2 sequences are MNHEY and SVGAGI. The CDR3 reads CASSYSAGNQETQYF. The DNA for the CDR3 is TGTGCCAGCAGTTACTCGGCAGGGAACCAAGAGACCCAGTACTTC.

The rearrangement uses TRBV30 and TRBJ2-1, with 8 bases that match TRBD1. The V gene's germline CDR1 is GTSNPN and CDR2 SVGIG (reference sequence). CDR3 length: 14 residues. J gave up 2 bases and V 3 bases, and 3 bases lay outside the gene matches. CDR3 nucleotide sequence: TGTGCCTGGAGGGCCAGGGGGCCCTACAATGAGCAGTTCTTC. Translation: CAWRARGPYNEQFF.

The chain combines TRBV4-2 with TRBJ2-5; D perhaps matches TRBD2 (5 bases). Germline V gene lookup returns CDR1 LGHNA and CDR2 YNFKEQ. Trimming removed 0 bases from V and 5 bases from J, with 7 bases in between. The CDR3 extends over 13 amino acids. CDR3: CASSQEQRETQYF. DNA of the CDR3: TGTGCCAGCAGCCAAGAACAGCGGGAGACCCAGTACTTC.

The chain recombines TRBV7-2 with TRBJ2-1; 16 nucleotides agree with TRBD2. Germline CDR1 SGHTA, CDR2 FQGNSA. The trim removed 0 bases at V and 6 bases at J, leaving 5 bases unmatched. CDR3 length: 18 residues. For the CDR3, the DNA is TGTGCCAGCAGCTTAGCGCGGGGACTAGCGGGGGGGCTCAATGAGCAGTTCTTC. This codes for CASSLARGLAGGLNEQFF.

The CDR3 nucleotides read TGTGCCAGCAGCTTGCAGGGGTTGAATTCACCCCTCCACTTT. This translates into CASSLQGLNSPLHF. The rearrangement links TRBV5-5 to TRBJ1-6; D is perhaps TRBD1 (6 bases). The CDR3 spans 14 residues. Trimming pared 1 base from V and 7 bases from J, leaving 9 bases between. CDR1 is SGHKS, CDR2 YYEKEE, per germline (reference sequence).

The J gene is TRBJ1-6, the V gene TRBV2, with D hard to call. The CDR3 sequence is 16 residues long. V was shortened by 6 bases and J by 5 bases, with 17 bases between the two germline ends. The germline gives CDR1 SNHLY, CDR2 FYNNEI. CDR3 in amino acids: CASRTPFGGNNSPLHF. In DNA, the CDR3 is TGTGCCAGCAGGACCCCGTTTGGAGGGAATAATTCACCCCTCCACTTT. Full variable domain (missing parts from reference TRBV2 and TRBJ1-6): EPEVTQTPSHQVTQMGQEVILRCVPISNHLYFYWYRQILGQKVEFLVSFYNNEISEKSEIFDDQFSVERPDGSNFTLKIRSTKLEDSAMYFCASRTPFGGNNSPLHFGNGTRLTVT.

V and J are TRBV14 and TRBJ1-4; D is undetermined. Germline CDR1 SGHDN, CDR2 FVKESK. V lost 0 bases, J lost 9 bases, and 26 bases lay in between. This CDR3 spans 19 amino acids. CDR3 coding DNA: TGTGCCAGCAGCCAAGATCGCCTAGAGGGTCGTAGGGTTCATCAAAAACTGTTTTTT. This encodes CASSQDRLEGRRVHQKLFF.

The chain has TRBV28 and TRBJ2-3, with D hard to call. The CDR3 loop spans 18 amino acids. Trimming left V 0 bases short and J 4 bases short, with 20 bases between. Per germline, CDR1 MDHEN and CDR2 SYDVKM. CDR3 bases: TGTGCCAGCAGTTTATGGGTTAACGCACAGAAAAGGCCAGATACGCAGTATTTT. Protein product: CASSLWVNAQKRPDTQYF.

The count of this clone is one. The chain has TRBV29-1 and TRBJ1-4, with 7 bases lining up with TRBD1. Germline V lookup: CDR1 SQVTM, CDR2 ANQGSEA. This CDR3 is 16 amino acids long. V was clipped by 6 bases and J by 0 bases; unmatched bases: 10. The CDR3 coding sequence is TGCAGCGTAGGGGGACAGCGAGGTGCAACTAATGAAAAACTGTTTTTT. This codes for CSVGGQRGATNEKLFF.

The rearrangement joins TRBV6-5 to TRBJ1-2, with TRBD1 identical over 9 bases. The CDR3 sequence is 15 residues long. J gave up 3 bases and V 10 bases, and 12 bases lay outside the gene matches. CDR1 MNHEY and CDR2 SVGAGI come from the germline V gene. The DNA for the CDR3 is TGTGCCACCAGCCGGGACAGGGCTGAATACTATGGCTACACCTTC. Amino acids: CATSRDRAEYYGYTF.

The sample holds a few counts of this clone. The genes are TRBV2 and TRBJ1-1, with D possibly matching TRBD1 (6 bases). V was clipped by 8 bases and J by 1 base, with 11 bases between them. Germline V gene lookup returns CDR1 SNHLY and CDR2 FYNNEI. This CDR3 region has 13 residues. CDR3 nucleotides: TGTGCCAGCTACCGGGACAAGAACACTGAAGCTTTCTTT. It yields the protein CASYRDKNTEAFF.

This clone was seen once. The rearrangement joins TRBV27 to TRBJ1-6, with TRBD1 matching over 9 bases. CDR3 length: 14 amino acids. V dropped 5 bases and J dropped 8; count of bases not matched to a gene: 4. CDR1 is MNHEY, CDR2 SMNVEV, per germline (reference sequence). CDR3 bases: TGTGCCAGCAGTGTCTGGACAGGGGATTCACCCCTCCACTTT. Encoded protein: CASSVWTGDSPLHF.

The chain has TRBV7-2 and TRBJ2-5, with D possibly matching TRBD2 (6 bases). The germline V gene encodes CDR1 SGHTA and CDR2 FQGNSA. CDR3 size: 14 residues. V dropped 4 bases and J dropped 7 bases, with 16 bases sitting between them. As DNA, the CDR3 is TGTGCCAGCAGCTCCTCGGGAGACTGGGGGACCCAGTACTTC. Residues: CASSSSGDWGTQYF.